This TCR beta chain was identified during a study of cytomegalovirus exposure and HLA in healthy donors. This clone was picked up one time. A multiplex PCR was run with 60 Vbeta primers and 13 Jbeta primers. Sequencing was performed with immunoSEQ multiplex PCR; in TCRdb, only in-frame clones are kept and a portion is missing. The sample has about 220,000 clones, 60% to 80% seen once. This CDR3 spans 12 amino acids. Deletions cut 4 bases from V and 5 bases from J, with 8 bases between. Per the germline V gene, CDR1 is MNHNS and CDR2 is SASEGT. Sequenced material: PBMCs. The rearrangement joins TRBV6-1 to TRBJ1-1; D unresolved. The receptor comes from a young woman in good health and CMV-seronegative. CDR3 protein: CASSVLRTEAFF. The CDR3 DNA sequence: TGTGCCAGCAGTGTTTTGAGAACTGAAGCTTTCTTT.